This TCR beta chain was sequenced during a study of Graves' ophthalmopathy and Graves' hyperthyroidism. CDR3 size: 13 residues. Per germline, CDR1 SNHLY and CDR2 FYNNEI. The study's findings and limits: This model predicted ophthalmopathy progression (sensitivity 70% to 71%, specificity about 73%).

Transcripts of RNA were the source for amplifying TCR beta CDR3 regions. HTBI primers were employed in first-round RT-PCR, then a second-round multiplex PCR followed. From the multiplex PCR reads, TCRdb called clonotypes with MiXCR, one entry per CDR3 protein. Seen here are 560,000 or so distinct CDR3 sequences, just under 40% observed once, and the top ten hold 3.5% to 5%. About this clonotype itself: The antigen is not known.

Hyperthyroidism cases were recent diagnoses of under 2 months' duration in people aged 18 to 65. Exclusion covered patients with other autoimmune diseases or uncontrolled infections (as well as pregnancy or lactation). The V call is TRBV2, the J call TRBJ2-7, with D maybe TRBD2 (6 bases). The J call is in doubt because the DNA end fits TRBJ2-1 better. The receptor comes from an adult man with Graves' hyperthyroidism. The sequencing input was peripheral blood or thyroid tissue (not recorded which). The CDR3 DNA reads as TGTGCCAGCAGTGAATTTGGGGGGAATGAGCAGTTCTTC. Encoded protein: CASSEFGGNEQFF.